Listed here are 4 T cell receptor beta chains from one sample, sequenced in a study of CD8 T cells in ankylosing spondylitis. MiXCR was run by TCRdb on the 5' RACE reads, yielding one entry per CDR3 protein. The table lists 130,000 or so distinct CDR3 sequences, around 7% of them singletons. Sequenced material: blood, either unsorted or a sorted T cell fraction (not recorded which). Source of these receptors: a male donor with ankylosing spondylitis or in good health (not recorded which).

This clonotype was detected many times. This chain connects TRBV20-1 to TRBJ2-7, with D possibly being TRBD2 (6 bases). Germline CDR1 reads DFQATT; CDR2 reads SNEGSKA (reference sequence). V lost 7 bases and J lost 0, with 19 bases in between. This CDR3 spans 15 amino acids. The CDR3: CSVTGGVPASYEQYF. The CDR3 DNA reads TGCAGTGTTACAGGCGGGGTGCCCGCCTCCTACGAGCAGTACTTC.

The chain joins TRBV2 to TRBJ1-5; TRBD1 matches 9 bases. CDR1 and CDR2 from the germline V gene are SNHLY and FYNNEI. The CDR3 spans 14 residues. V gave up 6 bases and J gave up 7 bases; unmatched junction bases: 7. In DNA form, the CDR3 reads TGTGCCAGCAGGCCGGACAGGGGCCCCCAGCCCCAGCATTTT. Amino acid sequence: CASRPDRGPQPQHF.

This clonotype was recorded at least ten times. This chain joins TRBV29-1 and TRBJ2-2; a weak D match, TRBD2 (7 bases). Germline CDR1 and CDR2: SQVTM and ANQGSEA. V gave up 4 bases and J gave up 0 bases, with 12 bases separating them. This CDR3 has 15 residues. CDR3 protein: CSVVRGGPNTGELFF. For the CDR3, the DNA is TGCAGCGTTGTGAGGGGGGGGCCGAACACCGGGGAGCTGTTTTTT.

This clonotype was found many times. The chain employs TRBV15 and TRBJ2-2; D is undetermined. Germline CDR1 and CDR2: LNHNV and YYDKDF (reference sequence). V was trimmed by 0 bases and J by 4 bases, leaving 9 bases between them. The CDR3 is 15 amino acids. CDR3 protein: CATSRDSDITGELFF. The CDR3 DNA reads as TGTGCCACCAGCAGAGATTCCGATATCACCGGGGAGCTGTTTTTT.